The T cell receptor beta chain under discussion was sequenced for a study of CD8 T cells in Susac syndrome. The authors reverse transcribed roughly 0.5 to 1 ug RNA with random hexamers. Amplification of the TCR beta CDR3 was carried out by immunoSEQ multiplex PCR, which spanned a total of 54 Vbeta and 13 Jbeta segments. TCRdb fed the immunoSEQ multiplex PCR reads into MiXCR, producing one record per CDR3 protein. Among around 190,000 distinct CDR3 sequences listed, around 96% were seen once. In germline, CDR1 is SQVTM, CDR2 ANQGSEA. Trimming left V 5 bases short and J 4 bases short, with 9 bases between. CDR3 size: 12 residues.

The origin of this receptor is a human donor with multiple sclerosis. The specimen sequenced was CD8+ T cells from PBMCs. The chain links TRBV29-1 to TRBJ2-1; D uncertain. The CDR3 nucleotides read TGCAGCGTTTTTATGAGATACAATGAGCAGTTCTTC. Protein product: CSVFMRYNEQFF.